This T cell receptor (beta chain) was profiled in a study of blood T cell repertoires in COVID-19. In the study overall: PBMCs, B-cell-depleted T cells, or T cells provided the cDNA or gDNA that made up the material.

Some clones are missing from TCRdb's copy, which holds only in-frame ones; the method was immunoSEQ multiplex PCR. The repertoire holds hundreds of thousands of clones, with around 88% as singletons. Patients of the Seattle cohort, enrolled during active infection, were followed longitudinally. Deletions cut 4 bases from V and 10 bases from J, with 14 bases between. Germline V gives CDR1 LGHDT, CDR2 YNNKEL (reference sequence). CDR3 length: 14 residues. This clone has only a few counts. The chain couples TRBV3-1 (or the pseudogene TRBV3-2) to TRBJ1-6; the D gene is possibly TRBD1 (6 bases). This sequence originates from a woman in her forties or fifties with COVID-19, enrolled during active disease. Sequenced: peripheral blood. The CDR3 DNA reads TGTGCCAGCAGCCGGACAGCGCCTCTCTCACCCCTCCACTTT. Its protein is CASSRTAPLSPLHF.